Listed below are T cell receptor beta chains from one sample, sequenced in a study of control samples from healthy donors and cancer patients. The assay was immunoSEQ multiplex PCR, and TCRdb's table has in-frame clones only and misses some. The sample contains some 250,000 clones, approximately 80% of which appear only once. The material sequenced was PBMCs. These receptors came from a woman in her sixties with lung cancer. CDR3s include the opening cysteine and the closing phenylalanine or tryptophan. The D gene is left open where the match is weak. For some rows the clone size is stated as once, few or many, or as a class when expanded; others skip it.

abundance | d_gene | j_gene | v_gene | CDR3nt | CDR3aa
. | TRBD2 | TRBJ2-1 | TRBV19 | TGTGCCAGTTCTCGGGGGGGCCTCACCAATGAGCAGTTCTTC | CASSRGGLTNEQFF
few | . | TRBJ2-7 | TRBV18 | TGTGCCAGCTCACCAACCCAAGGCGAGCAGTACTTC | CASSPTQGEQYF
once | . | TRBJ1-1 | TRBV2 | TGTGCCAGCAACCTTCAGCGGAACACTGAAGCTTTCTTT | CASNLQRNTEAFF
. | TRBD1 | TRBJ1-4 | TRBV5-1 | TGCGCCAGCAGCAACGTACCGAGACAGGGAGGTTTAGCAACTAATGAAAAACTGTTTTTT | CASSNVPRQGGLATNEKLFF
. | . | TRBJ1-5 | TRBV5-5 | TGTGCCAGCAGCTTGGCCCTAGGCACAGCAGGGTCGCCCCAGCATTTT | CASSLALGTAGSPQHF
. | . | TRBJ1-5 | TRBV3-1/TRBV3-2 | TGTGCCAGCAGCCATGGGGACGGGCCCCAGCATTTT | CASSHGDGPQHF
. | TRBD2 | TRBJ2-1 | TRBV3-1/TRBV3-2 | TGTGCCAGCAGTCCTTCGGGAGCGGGAGGAACCTACAATGAGCAGTTCTTC | CASSPSGAGGTYNEQFF
. | TRBD2 | TRBJ2-7 | TRBV10-3 | TGTGCCATCAGTGAGCGGGGGGAGGGCGAGCAGTACTTC | CAISERGEGEQYF
. | . | TRBJ2-3 | TRBV15 | TGTGCCACCAGCAGAGATAGCCCAGGGTCAACAGATACGCAGTATTTT | CATSRDSPGSTDTQYF
. | . | TRBJ2-7 | TRBV9 | TGTGCCAGCAGCCGGTCCCTGGGGGGGGGCCGTAACGAGCAGTACTTC | CASSRSLGGGRNEQYF
. | . | TRBJ1-1 | TRBV3-1/TRBV3-2 | TGTGCCAGCAGCCAAGGTGGAATTAGGAACACTGAAGCTTTCTTT | CASSQGGIRNTEAFF
. | . | TRBJ1-1 | TRBV29-1 | TGCAGCGTTGAGGGGACAACGACTGAAGCTTTCTTT | CSVEGTTTEAFF
. | . | TRBJ2-7 | TRBV7-9 | TGTGCCAGCAGCCCTAGTCTGGGACCCTACGAGCAGTACTTC | CASSPSLGPYEQYF
. | . | TRBJ1-5 | TRBV19 | TGTGCCAGTAGTGCGACAGGTTTTAGCAATCAGCCCCAGCATTTT | CASSATGFSNQPQHF